This T cell receptor (beta chain) was recorded in a study of cytomegalovirus exposure and HLA in healthy donors. Study conclusions and caveats: On later analysis, the bulk of CMV-associated TCR beta chains appeared to be HLA-restricted.

The PCR had 60 Vbeta and 13 Jbeta primers. Assay used: immunoSEQ multiplex PCR; TCRdb lists only in-frame clones, some missing. This sample has roughly 110,000 clones, with 60% to 80% found just once. Details on this clone: The antigen is unknown.

Trimming at V came to 5 bases and at J to 0 bases, leaving 7 bases not matched to a gene. In germline, CDR1 is SEHNR, CDR2 FQNEAQ (reference sequence). The CDR3 consists of 15 residues. The clonotype was recovered from a man between 18 and 35 years old in good health and CMV-seropositive. The specimen sequenced was PBMCs. V gene TRBV7-9 combines with J gene TRBJ2-7, with 7 bases aligning to TRBD2. CDR3 nucleotides: TGTGCCAGCAGCCGGACTAGTCACAGCTCCTACGAGCAGTACTTC. It encodes CASSRTSHSSYEQYF. Full variable domain (outside the CDR3, taken from reference TRBV7-9 and TRBJ2-7): DTGVSQNPRHKITKRGQNVTFRCDPISEHNRLYWYRQTLGQGPEFLTYFQNEAQLEKSRLLSDRFSAERPKGSFSTLEIQRTEQGDSAMYLCASSRTSHSSYEQYFGPGTRLTVT.